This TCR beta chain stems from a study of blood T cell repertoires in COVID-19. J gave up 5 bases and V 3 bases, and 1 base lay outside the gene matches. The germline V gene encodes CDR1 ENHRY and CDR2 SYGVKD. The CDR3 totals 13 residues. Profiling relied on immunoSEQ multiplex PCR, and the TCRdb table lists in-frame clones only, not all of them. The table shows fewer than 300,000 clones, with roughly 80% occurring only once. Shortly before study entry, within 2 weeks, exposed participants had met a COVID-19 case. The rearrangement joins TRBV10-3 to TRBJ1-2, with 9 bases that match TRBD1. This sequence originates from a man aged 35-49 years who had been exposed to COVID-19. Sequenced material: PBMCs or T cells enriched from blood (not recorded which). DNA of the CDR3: TGTGCCATCAGTGACGACAGGGGGTATGGCTACACCTTC. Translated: CAISDDRGYGYTF.